This paragraph reports one T cell receptor (beta chain). The antigen is unknown. Treatment of the sample: 19 received Ad26.COV2.S at low or high dose, single or two shots; five or six received placebo; per-sample allocation not given. Samples analyzed were those drawn on day 63 after the first vaccine or placebo injection. Aged 18-55 years, donor was enrolled in Boston at some point between 2019 and 2021. Looked up from germline, CDR1 is SGHNT and CDR2 is YYREEE (reference sequence). This CDR3 is built from 16 residues. After removal of 3 bases from V and 1 base from J, the junction contained 5 bases not matched to a gene. These data come from a study of Ad26.COV2.S vaccination and SARS-CoV-2 variants. This table comes from immunoSEQ multiplex PCR, and its TCRdb copy is limited to in-frame clones, with some not included. The data hold fewer than 800,000 clones, with roughly nine tenths observed a single time.

Study-level findings and limits: Vaccinees displayed broader spike-specific TCR repertoires than placebo recipients. Vaccinated and placebo-treated recipients had similar non-spike TCR breadth. Spike-specific CD8+ and CD4+ T cell responses reportedly showed substantial breadth after vaccination.

This clonotype was obtained from a person aged 18 to 65 who received the Ad26.COV2.S COVID-19 vaccine or a placebo. The specimen comprised peripheral blood, sampled in a trial of Ad26.COV2.S vaccine versus placebo. The V gene is TRBV5-4, the J gene TRBJ2-1, with 9 positions matching TRBD2. The CDR3 bases are TGTGCCAGCAGCTCGCCGACTAGCGGTTCCTACAATGAGCAGTTCTTC. Translation gives CASSSPTSGSYNEQFF.